This passage covers 20 T cell receptor beta chains from one sample sequenced in a study of blood T cells in healthy people across ages. A J-beta primer mix and a sample-barcoded 5' primer were used in a second PCR of roughly 7 to 12 cycles. TCRdb independently ran MiXCR on the 5' RACE reads; one entry per CDR3 protein. Of approximately 690,000 distinct CDR3 sequences listed, about 53% are singletons. The sequenced sample was blood. These receptors originate from a man in his 60s in good health.

The CDR3 DNA reads as TGTGCCAGCAGTTACGAACTCTATAATTCACCCCTCCACTTT. Its translation is CASSYELYNSPLHF. The chain is built from TRBV6-6 and TRBJ1-6, with no clear D. CDR3 size: 14 residues. With 2 bases removed from V and 3 bases from J, the gap between germline ends came to 5 bases. Germline V gene data show CDR1 as MNHNY and CDR2 as SVGAGI (reference sequence).

This clonotype has a single count. The chain combines TRBV7-9 with TRBJ1-2, with D tentatively TRBD1 (6 bases). This CDR3 has 14 residues. Germline CDR1 SEHNR, CDR2 FQNEAQ (reference sequence). The V end lost 1 base, the J end lost 5 bases, and 11 bases lay between the germline ends. The DNA of the CDR3 is TGTGCCAGCAGCTTAGACCGACAGGTTTATGGCTACACCTTC. It encodes CASSLDRQVYGYTF.

The chain recombines TRBV4-2 with TRBJ2-7, with D perhaps given as TRBD1 or TRBD2 (5 bases each). V was pared by 2 bases and J by 6 bases, with 17 bases between. This CDR3 spans 15 amino acids. Germline V gene sequence: CDR1 LGHNA, CDR2 YNFKEQ. This CDR3 is CASSQNRGTLGEQYF. The CDR3 bases are TGTGCCAGCAGCCAAAACCGAGGGACCCTCGGCGAGCAGTACTTC.

V and J are TRBV9 and TRBJ2-3; D not certain. From germline, CDR1 is SGDLS and CDR2 YYNGEE. Trimming removed 0 bases from V and 1 base from J, with 9 bases in between. The CDR3 has 15 residues. CDR3 protein: CASSVGTQRTDTQYF. The CDR3 region has the DNA TGTGCCAGCAGCGTAGGGACCCAACGCACAGATACGCAGTATTTT. Filled out from reference TRBV9 and TRBJ2-3, the complete variable domain reads DSGVTQTPKHLITATGQRVTLRCSPRSGDLSVYWYQQSLDQGLQFLIQYYNGEERAKGNILERFSAQQFPDLHSELNLSSLELGDSALYFCASSVGTQRTDTQYFGPGTRLTVL.

This chain joins TRBV5-4 and TRBJ1-2, with TRBD1 matching 7 bases. V was pared by 3 bases and J by 5 bases, with 7 bases of the junction left unmatched. Per the germline V gene, CDR1 is SGHNT and CDR2 is YYREEE (reference sequence). This CDR3 is built from 14 residues. This chain's CDR3 is CASSWDSPGYGYTF. As DNA, the CDR3 is TGTGCCAGCAGCTGGGACAGCCCAGGGTATGGCTACACCTTC.

The rearrangement uses TRBV29-1 and TRBJ2-7, with TRBD1 as a possible D gene (5 bases). CDR3 length equals 13 residues. V was cut by 5 bases and J by 1 base, with 12 bases left in between. CDR1 is SQVTM and CDR2 is ANQGSEA in the germline V gene. CDR3 bases: TGCAGCGTTTTCAAGGGGCCTTCCTACGAGCAGTACTTC. This gives the protein CSVFKGPSYEQYF.

This clonotype was found a few times. The chain carries TRBV21-1 and TRBJ2-5. TRBV21-1 is termed a pseudogene. The CDR3 is 15 amino acids. The CDR3 DNA reads as TGTGCCAGCAGCAAATTGTTATACGAGGAAGAGACCCAGTACTTC. This gives the protein CASSKLLYEEETQYF.

This clonotype was detected only once. The chain carries TRBV28 and TRBJ1-6; possibly TRBD1 for D (6 bases). Trimming took off 6 bases at V and 6 bases at J, with 15 bases between the two ends. The CDR3 is 15 amino acids. Germline assignment: CDR1 MDHEN and CDR2 SYDVKM. The CDR3 is CASRDGQRGNSPLHF. CDR3 coding DNA: TGTGCCAGCAGGGACGGACAGAGGGGTAATTCACCCCTCCACTTT. The full variable domain, in which reference TRBV28 and TRBJ1-6 provide the parts outside the CDR3, is DVKVTQSSRYLVKRTGEKVFLECVQDMDHENMFWYRQDPGLGLRLIYFSYDVKMKEKGDIPEGYSVSREKKERFSLILESASTNQTSMYLCASRDGQRGNSPLHFGNGTRLTVT.

This chain connects TRBV12-3 or TRBV12-4 to TRBJ1-1, with 8 bases that match TRBD1. CDR3 length equals 14 residues. Trimming removed 3 bases from V and 7 bases from J; junction bases left unmatched: 7. CDR3 coding DNA: TGTGCCAGCAGTTTGCGACAGGGGAAAAATGAAGCTTTCTTT. Its translation: CASSLRQGKNEAFF.

There are a few counts of this clonotype. The gene calls are TRBV6-2 or TRBV6-3 and TRBJ2-1, with 7 bases aligning to TRBD1. Trimming at V came to 5 bases and at J to 2 bases, leaving 6 bases not matched to a gene. The CDR3 is made up of 15 amino acids. The germline gives CDR1 MNHEY, CDR2 SVGEGT. CDR3 coding DNA: TGTGCCAGCAGTCAGGGGGTTTTACCCTACAATGAGCAGTTCTTC. Translating it yields CASSQGVLPYNEQFF.

This clonotype turned up a few times. The rearrangement joins TRBV7-2 to TRBJ1-1; D is unresolved. Trimming stripped 3 bases from V and 1 base from J, with 6 bases between. Germline assignment: CDR1 SGHTA and CDR2 FQGNSA. This CDR3 is 13 amino acids long. The CDR3 coding sequence is TGTGCCAGCAGCTTTGCCGGGAACACTGAAGCTTTCTTT. This translates into CASSFAGNTEAFF. The whole variable domain, filled in from reference TRBV7-2 and TRBJ1-1, reads GAGVSQSPSNKVTEKGKDVELRCDPISGHTALYWYRQSLGQGLEFLIYFQGNSAPDKSGLPSDRFSAERTGGSVSTLTIQRTQQEDSAVYLCASSFAGNTEAFFGQGTRLTVV.

This clonotype was observed a single time. The chain is built from TRBV20-1 and TRBJ2-1; D is ambiguous. Matching the DNA end better, TRBJ2-7 makes the J call doubtful. In germline, CDR1 is DFQATT, CDR2 SNEGSKA (reference sequence). The CDR3 consists of 14 residues. CDR3 sequence (DNA): TGCAGTGCTACATCCTCTCCCTCCTACAATGAGCAGTACTTC. Its translation: CSATSSPSYNEQYF.

The chain carries TRBV12-3 or TRBV12-4 and TRBJ1-6; D may be TRBD1 (5 bases). The V and J ends lost 10 bases and 8 bases respectively, with 24 bases between them. The length of the CDR3 is 16 residues. The CDR3 DNA follows: TGTGCCACCCAGGCCGGCTCAGGGTTAACCCATTCACCCCTCCACTTT. Translating it yields CATQAGSGLTHSPLHF.

The gene calls are TRBV21-1 and TRBJ2-3. TRBV21-1 is classified as a pseudogene. This CDR3 spans 15 amino acids. The CDR3 region has the DNA TGTGCCAGCAGCAAAAGGAATCCTAGCACAGATACGCAGTATTTT. As protein: CASSKRNPSTDTQYF.

In its sample, this clonotype was seen a few times. The chain employs TRBV4-1 and TRBJ2-1; a weak D match, TRBD2 (7 bases). Germline lookup yields CDR1 MGHRA and CDR2 YSYEKL. This CDR3 spans 17 amino acids. V dropped 0 bases and J dropped 6 bases, with 18 bases sitting between them. The chain's CDR3 is CASSQEGGGGGTNEQFF. The CDR3, as DNA: TGCGCCAGCAGCCAAGAGGGTGGAGGGGGGGGAACCAATGAGCAGTTCTTC.

The rearrangement uses TRBV28 and TRBJ2-5; 9 positions match TRBD2. This CDR3 region has 14 residues. Germline CDR1 reads MDHEN; CDR2 reads SYDVKM. V lost 6 bases to trimming and J lost 4 bases; unmatched junction nucleotides: 6. DNA for the CDR3: TGTGCCAGCAGCATAGCGGGGGTACGAGAGACCCAGTACTTC. Residues: CASSIAGVRETQYF.

The chain has TRBV5-1 and TRBJ1-1, with 7 bases that match TRBD1. V shed 4 bases and J 7 bases; nucleotides not matched to a gene: 10. Per germline, CDR1 SGHRS and CDR2 YFSETQ. This CDR3 spans 14 amino acids. The CDR3 is CASSPQGQSGEAFF. The DNA for the CDR3 is TGCGCCAGCAGCCCACAGGGGCAGAGTGGTGAAGCTTTCTTT. Supplemented by reference TRBV5-1 and TRBJ1-1, the full variable domain reads KAGVTQTPRYLIKTRGQQVTLSCSPISGHRSVSWYQQTPGQGLQFLFEYFSETQRNKGNFPGRFSGRQFSNSRSEMNVSTLELGDSALYLCASSPQGQSGEAFFGQGTRLTVV.

V gene TRBV6-4 combines with J gene TRBJ1-2; 7 bases are a match to TRBD1. J gave up 6 bases and V 4 bases, and 5 bases lay outside the gene matches. Germline loops: CDR1 MRHNA, CDR2 SNTAGT. CDR3 length: 13 residues. CDR3 sequence: CASSAGGRNGYTF. The CDR3 DNA reads TGTGCCAGCAGTGCAGGGGGTAGGAATGGCTACACCTTC.

This chain joins TRBV24-1 and TRBJ2-3, with unresolved D. The germline gives CDR1 KGHDR, CDR2 SFDVKD. This CDR3 region has 14 residues. V was shortened by 9 bases and J by 0 bases, with 12 bases between the two germline ends. CDR3 amino acids: CATEGSRSTDTQYF. The CDR3 DNA follows: TGTGCCACCGAAGGCAGTAGGAGCACAGATACGCAGTATTTT.

This rearrangement joins TRBV12-3 or TRBV12-4 to TRBJ2-1; D gene unclear. This CDR3 spans 14 amino acids. Trimming shortened V by 2 bases and J by 2 bases, and 7 bases separated the two germline ends. In nucleotides, the CDR3 is TGTGCCAGCAGTTTAAGGGCGCCCTACAATGAGCAGTTCTTC. Its protein is CASSLRAPYNEQFF.